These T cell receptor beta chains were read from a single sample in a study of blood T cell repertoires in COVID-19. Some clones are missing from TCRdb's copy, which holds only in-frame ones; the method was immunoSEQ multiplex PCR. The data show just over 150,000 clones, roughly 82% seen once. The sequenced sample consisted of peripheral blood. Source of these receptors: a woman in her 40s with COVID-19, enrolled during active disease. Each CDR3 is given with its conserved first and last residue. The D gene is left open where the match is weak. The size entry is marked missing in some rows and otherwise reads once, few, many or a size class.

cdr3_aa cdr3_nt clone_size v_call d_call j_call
CASSLAESSYNEQFF TGTGCCAGTAGCTTAGCGGAGAGCTCCTACAATGAGCAGTTCTTC few TRBV19 NA TRBJ2-1
CAWSKGGDTQYF TGTGCCTGGAGTAAAGGGGGCGATACGCAGTATTTT NA TRBV30 TRBD1 TRBJ2-3
CASSPQRTGHNEQFF TGTGCCAGCTCACCACAGAGGACAGGGCACAATGAGCAGTTCTTC NA TRBV18 TRBD1 TRBJ2-1
CSVVPSAGGPQEQYF TGCAGCGTAGTTCCCTCCGCGGGAGGGCCGCAGGAGCAGTACTTC NA TRBV29-1 TRBD2 TRBJ2-7
CASSLPGTAYEQYF TGTGCCAGCAGTTTACCCGGGACAGCCTACGAGCAGTACTTC NA TRBV28 TRBD1 TRBJ2-7
CASSEPTGRQAFF TGTGCCAGCAGTGAACCGACAGGGAGGCAAGCTTTCTTT NA TRBV6-1 TRBD1 TRBJ1-1
CASSAGEADRLNSPLHF TGTGCCAGCAGCGCAGGAGAGGCGGACAGACTTAATTCACCCCTCCACTTT few TRBV11-3 NA TRBJ1-6
CASRPVKGAYTEAFF TGTGCCAGTCGCCCCGTCAAGGGGGCGTACACTGAAGCTTTCTTT NA TRBV19 TRBD1 TRBJ1-1
CASSLVTVNEKLFF TGTGCCAGCAGCTTAGTAACAGTAAATGAAAAACTGTTTTTT NA TRBV7-9 NA TRBJ1-4
CASSSGRSGGDTQYF TGCGCCAGCAGCAGCGGGAGGAGTGGGGGGGATACGCAGTATTTT NA TRBV10-2 TRBD2 TRBJ2-3
CASSLTGTSSAQYF TGTGCCAGCAGCCTAACTGGCACTAGTTCGGCCCAGTACTTC NA TRBV7-2 NA TRBJ2-5
CASSLERGRETDTQYF TGTGCCAGCAGCTTGGAGCGCGGGAGAGAAACAGATACGCAGTATTTT NA TRBV5-8 TRBD2 TRBJ2-3
CASSSRLAGITDTQYF TGTGCCAGCAGTTCTAGACTAGCGGGAATAACAGATACGCAGTATTTT NA TRBV28 TRBD2 TRBJ2-3
CASKSGYGYTF TGTGCCAGTAAATCGGGGTATGGCTACACCTTC NA TRBV19 NA TRBJ1-2
CASSLEAGAFF TGTGCCAGCAGCTTGGAAGCGGGAGCTTTCTTT NA TRBV5-8 NA TRBJ1-1
CAGLNEQFF TGTGCCGGACTTAATGAGCAGTTCTTC NA TRBV5-3 NA TRBJ2-1
CASSEDQGSYGYTF TGTGCCAGCAGTGAAGATCAGGGCTCCTATGGCTACACCTTC NA TRBV2 NA TRBJ1-2
CASSLDGANYGYTF TGTGCCAGCAGCTTGGACGGAGCTAACTATGGCTACACCTTC NA TRBV5-8 NA TRBJ1-2
CASSLGFSTQNTEAFF TGCGCCAGCAGCTTGGGGTTTTCGACACAGAACACTGAAGCTTTCTTT once TRBV5-1 NA TRBJ1-1
CASSLGQGAVTEAFF TGCGCCAGCAGCTTGGGACAGGGGGCTGTCACTGAAGCTTTCTTT few TRBV5-1 TRBD1 TRBJ1-1
CASSQSSGASQTYF TGCGCCAGCAGCCAATCCTCAGGGGCCTCTCAGACATACTTC NA TRBV4-1 NA TRBJ2-5
CAWSRGDQETQYF TGTGCCTGGAGCAGGGGGGATCAAGAGACCCAGTACTTC NA TRBV30 NA TRBJ2-5
CASTGQFHSGANVLTF TGTGCCAGCACGGGACAGTTCCACTCTGGGGCCAACGTCCTGACTTTC NA TRBV3-1/TRBV3-2 TRBD1 TRBJ2-6
CASSEGTGSQPQHF TGTGCCAGCAGTGAAGGGACAGGGAGCCAGCCCCAGCATTTT NA TRBV27 TRBD1 TRBJ1-5